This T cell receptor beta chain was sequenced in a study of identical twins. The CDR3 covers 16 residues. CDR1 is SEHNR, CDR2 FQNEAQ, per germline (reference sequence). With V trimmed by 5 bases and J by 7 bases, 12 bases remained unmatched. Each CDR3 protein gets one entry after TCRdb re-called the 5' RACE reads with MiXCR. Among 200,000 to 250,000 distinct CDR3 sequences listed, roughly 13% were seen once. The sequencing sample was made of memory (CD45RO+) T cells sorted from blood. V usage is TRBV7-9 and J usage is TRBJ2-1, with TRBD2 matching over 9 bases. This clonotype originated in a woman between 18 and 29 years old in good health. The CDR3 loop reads CASSPYPERGANEQFF. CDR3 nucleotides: TGTGCCAGCAGCCCCTATCCGGAGCGGGGGGCAAATGAGCAGTTCTTC.